Listed below are T cell receptor beta chains from one sample, sequenced in a study of technical replicates of blood from several donors. Only in-frame clones appear in the TCRdb table, and some are missing; sequencing was by immunoSEQ multiplex PCR. The sample carries about 83,000 clones, about 96% recorded once. Sequencing input: T cells isolated from PBMCs. The receptors were sampled from a human donor in good health. Each CDR3 is given with its conserved first and last residue. The order of the fields is J gene, D gene, clone size, V gene, CDR3 protein, CDR3 DNA. A D gene is named only where the DNA matches it firmly. Expanded clones are given a class, and other clones once, few, many or no size at all.

j_gene: TRBJ1-5
d_gene: TRBD1
abundance: NA
v_gene: TRBV7-2
CDR3aa: CASSAGTGANNQPQHF
CDR3nt: TGTGCCAGCAGCGCCGGGACAGGGGCGAACAATCAGCCCCAGCATTTT

j_gene: TRBJ2-5
d_gene: TRBD2
abundance: NA
v_gene: TRBV7-6
CDR3aa: CASSLMGLAGAETQYF
CDR3nt: TGTGCCAGCAGCTTGATGGGACTAGCGGGAGCAGAGACCCAGTACTTC

j_gene: TRBJ2-7
d_gene: TRBD1
abundance: NA
v_gene: TRBV28
CDR3aa: CASSQGTDYEQYF
CDR3nt: TGTGCCAGCAGTCAAGGGACAGACTACGAGCAGTACTTC

j_gene: TRBJ1-1
d_gene: NA
abundance: NA
v_gene: TRBV6-1
CDR3aa: CASSAMAFNAEAFF
CDR3nt: TGTGCCAGCAGTGCAATGGCCTTTAACGCTGAAGCTTTCTTT

j_gene: TRBJ2-7
d_gene: NA
abundance: NA
v_gene: TRBV4-3
CDR3aa: CASSQERGAYEQYF
CDR3nt: TGCGCCAGCAGCCAAGAAAGGGGCGCCTACGAGCAGTACTTC

j_gene: TRBJ1-2
d_gene: TRBD1
abundance: NA
v_gene: TRBV4-2
CDR3aa: CASSQLDRGHGYGYTF
CDR3nt: TGTGCCAGCAGCCAACTCGACAGGGGGCACGGCTATGGCTACACCTTC

j_gene: TRBJ2-7
d_gene: TRBD1
abundance: NA
v_gene: TRBV5-4
CDR3aa: CASRGQGYEQYF
CDR3nt: TGTGCCAGCCGGGGACAGGGGTACGAGCAGTACTTC

j_gene: TRBJ1-1
d_gene: TRBD1
abundance: NA
v_gene: TRBV5-1
CDR3aa: CASSLGDSFNTEAFF
CDR3nt: TGCGCCAGCAGCCTGGGGGACAGTTTTAACACTGAAGCTTTCTTT

j_gene: TRBJ2-7
d_gene: NA
abundance: NA
v_gene: TRBV7-2
CDR3aa: CASSLGRVSYEQYF
CDR3nt: TGTGCCAGCAGCTTAGGGCGGGTTTCCTACGAGCAGTACTTC

j_gene: TRBJ2-1
d_gene: TRBD2
abundance: NA
v_gene: TRBV19
CDR3aa: CASSMTSGSSYNEQFF
CDR3nt: TGTGCCAGTAGTATGACTAGCGGGAGTTCCTACAATGAGCAGTTCTTC

j_gene: TRBJ2-1
d_gene: TRBD2
abundance: NA
v_gene: TRBV28
CDR3aa: CASSSGGGSGSSEQFF
CDR3nt: TGTGCCAGCAGTTCGGGGGGGGGTAGCGGGAGCAGTGAGCAGTTCTTC

j_gene: TRBJ2-1
d_gene: TRBD1
abundance: NA
v_gene: TRBV11-3
CDR3aa: CASSLGQGASEQFF
CDR3nt: TGTGCCAGCAGCCTCGGACAGGGGGCAAGTGAGCAGTTCTTC

j_gene: TRBJ2-1
d_gene: TRBD2
abundance: once
v_gene: TRBV27
CDR3aa: CASSQSVGGPDNEQFF
CDR3nt: TGTGCCAGCAGTCAGTCAGTGGGAGGGCCGGACAATGAGCAGTTCTTC

j_gene: TRBJ2-7
d_gene: NA
abundance: NA
v_gene: TRBV30
CDR3aa: CAWSRGGGRINEQYF
CDR3nt: TGTGCCTGGAGTCGTGGGGGCGGGAGAATCAACGAGCAGTACTTC

j_gene: TRBJ2-1
d_gene: TRBD2
abundance: NA
v_gene: TRBV7-3
CDR3aa: CASSLGLAGFGAYNEQFF
CDR3nt: TGTGCCAGCAGCCTAGGACTAGCGGGATTCGGAGCCTACAATGAGCAGTTCTTC

j_gene: TRBJ2-7
d_gene: TRBD1
abundance: NA
v_gene: TRBV10-3
CDR3aa: CATGKNQGDEQYF
CDR3nt: TGTGCTACCGGGAAGAACCAGGGGGACGAGCAGTACTTC

j_gene: TRBJ2-7
d_gene: NA
abundance: NA
v_gene: TRBV2
CDR3aa: CASSDSFSYEQYF
CDR3nt: TGTGCCAGCAGTGATAGTTTTTCCTACGAGCAGTACTTC